Below are 16 T cell receptor beta chains sequenced from a single sample in a study of cytomegalovirus exposure and HLA in healthy donors. PCR primers comprised 60 Vbeta and 13 Jbeta primers. Using immunoSEQ multiplex PCR, the repertoire was profiled, and TCRdb retains in-frame clones only, with some absent. The profile shows some 200,000 clones, approximately 81% of them singletons. The sample taken for sequencing was PBMCs. The receptors come from a man between 50 and 59 years old in good health and CMV-seronegative.

The gene calls are TRBV7-9 and TRBJ1-3; maybe TRBD1 (5 bases). Germline-derived CDR1 and CDR2 are SEHNR and FQNEAQ (reference sequence). Trimming cost V 8 bases and J 0 bases, with 11 bases left between them. The CDR3 consists of 14 residues. CDR3 nucleotides: TGTGCCAGCGCACAGGAGGGCTCTGGAAACACCATATATTTT. Its protein is CASAQEGSGNTIYF.

The chain is built from TRBV7-9 and TRBJ1-4, with 10 bases lining up with TRBD1. V trimming: 5 bases; J trimming: 8 bases; junction bases outside the gene matches: 5. The V gene's germline CDR1 is SEHNR and CDR2 FQNEAQ (reference sequence). The CDR3 is 14 amino acids. CDR3 DNA sequence: TGTGCCAGCAGCGGGGACAGGGGTAACGAAAAACTGTTTTTT. It is translated as CASSGDRGNEKLFF.

The rearrangement links TRBV27 to TRBJ1-1; TRBD1 aligns across 7 bases. The germline V gene encodes CDR1 MNHEY and CDR2 SMNVEV (reference sequence). J lost 6 bases, V lost 4 bases, and 8 bases had no gene match. The CDR3 has 14 residues. The CDR3 sequence: CASSYDRVRAEAFF. The CDR3 DNA is TGTGCCAGCAGTTACGACAGGGTTAGGGCTGAAGCTTTCTTT.

This rearrangement joins TRBV28 to TRBJ1-2; unclear D gene. Germline V gives CDR1 MDHEN, CDR2 SYDVKM. The CDR3 extends over 16 amino acids. V was trimmed by 3 bases and J by 0 bases, leaving 14 bases between them. CDR3 sequence reads: CASSFLAVGANYGYTF. CDR3 DNA sequence: TGTGCCAGCAGTTTTCTAGCGGTCGGGGCTAACTATGGCTACACCTTC.

This clone has more than one count but fewer than ten. This chain joins TRBV15 and TRBJ1-1; D possibly corresponds to TRBD1 (5 bases). Germline-derived CDR1 and CDR2 are LNHNV and YYDKDF (reference sequence). The CDR3 runs to 14 residues. Trimming cost V 5 bases and J 4 bases, with 14 bases left between them. CDR3 nucleotide sequence: TGTGCCACCAGCGAACGGGGGGTAGGCACTGAAGCTTTCTTT. Protein sequence: CATSERGVGTEAFF.

The chain uses TRBV7-2 and TRBJ2-1, with TRBD2 matching over 7 bases. V lost 8 bases to trimming and J lost 7 bases; unmatched junction nucleotides: 11. The CDR3 contains 14 residues. Germline loops: CDR1 SGHTA, CDR2 FQGNSA. The CDR3 loop is CASRLGGGGNEQFF. The CDR3, as DNA: TGTGCCAGCCGCCTGGGGGGGGGTGGGAATGAGCAGTTCTTC.

This clone came up a few times. J is TRBJ1-1 and V is TRBV11-2; 10 bases align to TRBD1. V lost 1 base and J lost 0; bases outside the gene matches: 5. This CDR3 has 17 amino acids. Looked up from germline, CDR1 is SGHAT and CDR2 is FQNNGV. The CDR3 DNA reads as TGTGCCAGCAGCTTAGGACAGGGGGCTTTCTTGAACACTGAAGCTTTCTTT. It yields the protein CASSLGQGAFLNTEAFF.

This clone was detected only a few times. The V call is TRBV29-1, the J call TRBJ1-1, with D perhaps matching TRBD1 (6 bases). Looked up from germline, CDR1 is SQVTM and CDR2 is ANQGSEA. Trimming cost V 0 bases and J 9 bases, with 20 bases left between them. The CDR3 contains 15 residues. CDR3 in amino acids: CSVEDQAGAARQAFF. In nucleotides, the CDR3 is TGCAGCGTTGAAGATCAAGCGGGGGCAGCGAGACAAGCTTTCTTT.

This clone was recorded only once. The chain joins TRBV19 to TRBJ2-1, with TRBD2 identical over 11 bases. Per germline, CDR1 LNHDA and CDR2 SQIVND (reference sequence). This CDR3 comprises 15 residues. Trimming cost V 5 bases and J 4 bases; bases outside gene matches: 4. CDR3: CASSVAGGPYNEQFF. The CDR3 DNA is TGTGCCAGTAGTGTAGCGGGGGGGCCTTACAATGAGCAGTTCTTC.

The V gene is TRBV5-5, the J gene TRBJ2-2, with D hard to call. Looked up from germline, CDR1 is SGHKS and CDR2 is YYEKEE (reference sequence). CDR3 length equals 15 residues. Deletions cut 1 base from V and 0 bases from J, with 7 bases between. CDR3 DNA sequence: TGTGCCAGCAGCTTGAACACCCCGAACACCGGGGAGCTGTTTTTT. Translation gives CASSLNTPNTGELFF.

The chain couples TRBV9 to TRBJ2-3; D not certain. Germline CDR1 and CDR2: SGDLS and YYNGEE. V lost 3 bases and J lost 4, with 6 bases in between. The CDR3 has 12 residues. The CDR3 reads CASSASPDTQYF. CDR3 coding DNA: TGTGCCAGCAGCGCTTCTCCAGATACGCAGTATTTT.

The count of this clone is one. The V and J genes are TRBV2 and TRBJ1-2; tentatively, D is TRBD1 (5 bases). The germline V gene encodes CDR1 SNHLY and CDR2 FYNNEI. The V end was cut by 3 bases, the J end by 4 bases, with 18 bases between. The CDR3 has 16 amino acids. CDR3 nucleotides: TGTGCCAGCAGTGATATTTTGGACAATCGTAGCTATGGCTACACCTTC. Translating gives CASSDILDNRSYGYTF. The variable domain in full, completed from reference TRBV2 and TRBJ1-2, reads EPEVTQTPSHQVTQMGQEVILRCVPISNHLYFYWYRQILGQKVEFLVSFYNNEISEKSEIFDDQFSVERPDGSNFTLKIRSTKLEDSAMYFCASSDILDNRSYGYTFGSGTRLTVV.

The rearrangement uses TRBV9 and TRBJ1-1; weak D call: TRBD1 (5 bases). Trimming removed 2 bases at V and 0 bases at J, with 11 bases between. The CDR3 covers 15 residues. Per germline, CDR1 SGDLS and CDR2 YYNGEE. The CDR3 spells CASSVSLTVNTEAFF. CDR3 sequence (DNA): TGTGCCAGCAGCGTTTCCTTGACAGTGAACACTGAAGCTTTCTTT.

As to this clone: This sample includes further DNA sequences coding for the same CDR3. The rearrangement links TRBV27 to TRBJ1-2; D is perhaps TRBD1 (6 bases). Trimming cost V 7 bases and J 6 bases, with 12 bases left between them. There are 12 residues in the CDR3. In germline, CDR1 is MNHEY, CDR2 SMNVEV (reference sequence). In nucleotides, the CDR3 is TGTGCCAGCAAAGAGGCAGGGGATGGCTACACCTTC. Translated: CASKEAGDGYTF.

V is TRBV19 and J is TRBJ2-5, with TRBD2 matching over 15 bases. Germline V gene lookup returns CDR1 LNHDA and CDR2 SQIVND (reference sequence). The CDR3 is made up of 16 amino acids. The ends lost 5 bases at V and 6 bases at J; junction bases unmatched: 7. The CDR3 coding sequence is TGTGCCAGTAGTCCTGGGACTAGCGGGGGGTCGAAGACCCAGTACTTC. Encoded protein: CASSPGTSGGSKTQYF.

The chain uses TRBV5-4 and TRBJ2-7; 12 positions agree with TRBD1. Germline V gene sequence: CDR1 SGHNT, CDR2 YYREEE (reference sequence). V trimming: 3 bases; J trimming: 5 bases; junction bases outside the gene matches: 9. CDR3 length equals 16 residues. CDR3 region: CASSSGQGASWDEQYF. The CDR3 DNA is TGTGCCAGCAGCTCGGGACAGGGGGCATCATGGGACGAGCAGTACTTC. The full variable domain, rest sourced from reference TRBV5-4 and TRBJ2-7, is ETGVTQSPTHLIKTRGQQVTLRCSSQSGHNTVSWYQQALGQGPQFIFQYYREEENGRGNFPPRFSGLQFPNYSSELNVNALELDDSALYLCASSSGQGASWDEQYFGPGTRLTVT.